These T cell receptor beta chains were read from a single sample in a study of shared clonotypes between healthy human individuals. Generated by immunoSEQ multiplex PCR, the TCRdb table keeps only in-frame clones and is missing some. The sample consists of hundreds of thousands of clones, nearly 97% of them appearing once. The sample comprised naive CD8+ T cells sorted from blood. Source of these receptors: a woman aged 25 to 45 in good health. Each CDR3 is given with its conserved first and last residue. The D gene is left open where the match is weak. Not every row has a clone size; where given, it reads once, few, many or a size class.

V: TRBV27
size: NA
D: NA
J: TRBJ1-5
CDR3: CASSLWGGSNQPQHF
DNA: TGTGCCAGCAGTTTATGGGGGGGGAGCAATCAGCCCCAGCATTTT

V: TRBV10-1
size: once
D: NA
J: TRBJ2-7
CDR3: CASSDGVSYEQYF
DNA: TGCGCCAGCAGTGATGGGGTTTCCTACGAGCAGTACTTC

V: TRBV28
size: NA
D: NA
J: TRBJ2-7
CDR3: CASSLSNPYEQYF
DNA: TGTGCCAGCAGTTTAAGTAACCCCTACGAGCAGTACTTC

V: TRBV11-2
size: NA
D: TRBD2
J: TRBJ2-7
CDR3: CASSSRTSGRVYEQYF
DNA: TGTGCCAGCAGCTCCCGGACTAGCGGGAGGGTATACGAGCAGTACTTC

V: TRBV14
size: NA
D: NA
J: TRBJ2-7
CDR3: CASSFRQGRGYEQYF
DNA: TGTGCCAGCAGCTTTCGACAGGGGAGGGGATACGAGCAGTACTTC

V: TRBV6-4
size: NA
D: NA
J: TRBJ1-2
CDR3: CASSDSWGKSYTF
DNA: TGTGCCAGCAGTGACTCATGGGGGAAGAGCTACACCTTC

V: TRBV9
size: once
D: NA
J: TRBJ1-3
CDR3: CASSVDGGNTIYF
DNA: TGTGCCAGCAGCGTCGACGGTGGAAACACCATATATTTT

V: TRBV28
size: NA
D: NA
J: TRBJ2-7
CDR3: CASSFDYRSTYEQYF
DNA: TGTGCCAGCAGTTTTGACTACCGAAGTACCTACGAGCAGTACTTC

V: TRBV27
size: NA
D: TRBD2
J: TRBJ2-1
CDR3: CASSLFGGSESYNEQFF
DNA: TGTGCCAGCAGTTTATTTGGCGGGAGTGAGTCCTACAATGAGCAGTTCTTC

V: TRBV14
size: NA
D: NA
J: TRBJ2-1
CDR3: CASSHRTGYNEQFF
DNA: TGTGCCAGCAGCCACCGGACCGGTTACAATGAGCAGTTCTTC

V: TRBV5-1
size: NA
D: NA
J: TRBJ1-4
CDR3: CASSWTFTGFNTGDEKLFF
DNA: TGCGCCAGCAGCTGGACTTTTACAGGGTTCAACACCGGAGATGAAAAACTGTTTTTT

V: TRBV2
size: NA
D: NA
J: TRBJ1-5
CDR3: CASRPNDGTVAQHF
DNA: TGTGCCAGCAGACCTAACGACGGTACCGTAGCCCAGCATTTT